The present TCR beta chain was sequenced within a study of cytomegalovirus exposure and HLA in healthy donors. In the PCR, 60 Vbeta and 13 Jbeta primers were used. Measured with immunoSEQ multiplex PCR; TCRdb has only the in-frame clones, and not every one. The repertoire holds 100,000 or so clones, 10% to 15% seen once, with approximately 15% in the top ten. Note on this clone: Antigen unknown.

Study observations and caveats: Some TCR beta chains (roughly 160 of them) were listed as cytomegalovirus-associated. A further, later analysis showed that HLA-associated TCR beta chains (compared with equally common others) were more clonally expanded.

The CDR3 has 15 amino acids. Germline V lookup: CDR1 LNHDA, CDR2 SQIVND (reference sequence). Trimming left V 7 bases short and J 2 bases short, with 16 bases between. The sequenced material came from PBMCs. V gene TRBV19 combines with J gene TRBJ2-3; a possible D gene is TRBD2 (5 bases). The receptor's source is a man aged 35-49 years in good health and CMV-seropositive. CDR3 in DNA: TGTGCCAGTAACCAACCGGCAGCGGCCACAGATACGCAGTATTTT. Amino acids: CASNQPAAATDTQYF.